This TCR beta chain was captured by sequencing in a study of lymphopenia after photon versus proton radiotherapy. Notes on the study in general: After lymphocyte nadir, photon-treated repertoires showed oligoclonal expansion, especially CD8+ Temra. Photon-treated patients lost naive T cells and TCR diversity; proton-treated stayed stable. In patients who died, overall survival fell as post-nadir TCR diversity dropped more.

CDR3 length: 12 amino acids. V gave up 7 bases and J gave up 3 bases, with 10 bases separating them. Germline V gene lookup returns CDR1 SGHVS and CDR2 FQNEAQ. Produced via immunoSEQ multiplex PCR; TCRdb's table is partial and in-frame only. The sample lists 28,000 or so clones; 75% to 90% were seen once. With regard to this clone: Its antigen is not known.

The sequence was obtained from a man aged 25 to 45 with gastric cancer. Sequencing used peripheral blood, obtained from a patient treated with photon-based radiotherapy. The chain has TRBV7-8 and TRBJ2-7, with a tentative D call TRBD1 (5 bases). CDR3 loop: CASTLDSYEQYF. As DNA, the CDR3 is TGTGCCAGCACTTTAGACAGCTACGAGCAGTACTTC.